This T cell receptor beta chain comes out of a study of blood T cell repertoires in COVID-19. Overall study: Specimens from acute and convalescent COVID-19 originated in the United States, Italy and Spain. The analysed material was cDNA or gDNA that came from T cells, B-cell-depleted T cells, or PBMCs.

This clone was seen ten or more times. CDR3 length: 12 amino acids. Germline loops: CDR1 SGHDT, CDR2 YYEEEE. J gave up 8 bases and V 4 bases, and 5 bases lay outside the gene matches. As processed by the authors: Reference gene primer amplification in the assay estimated nucleated cell counts. The assay was immunoSEQ multiplex PCR, and TCRdb's table has in-frame clones only and misses some. V, J and clone size are taken as reported in that table, and D and trimming were inferred from the DNA itself. Here the sample spans 65,000 to 90,000 clones, around 69% being singletons. The rearrangement links TRBV5-6 to TRBJ1-2, with 7 nucleotides matching TRBD1. The source material was peripheral blood. This receptor was obtained from a man aged 65-85 years with active or convalescent COVID-19. The DNA of the CDR3 is TGTGCCAGCAGCCCCGGACAGGCCGGCTACACCTTC. Translating it yields CASSPGQAGYTF.